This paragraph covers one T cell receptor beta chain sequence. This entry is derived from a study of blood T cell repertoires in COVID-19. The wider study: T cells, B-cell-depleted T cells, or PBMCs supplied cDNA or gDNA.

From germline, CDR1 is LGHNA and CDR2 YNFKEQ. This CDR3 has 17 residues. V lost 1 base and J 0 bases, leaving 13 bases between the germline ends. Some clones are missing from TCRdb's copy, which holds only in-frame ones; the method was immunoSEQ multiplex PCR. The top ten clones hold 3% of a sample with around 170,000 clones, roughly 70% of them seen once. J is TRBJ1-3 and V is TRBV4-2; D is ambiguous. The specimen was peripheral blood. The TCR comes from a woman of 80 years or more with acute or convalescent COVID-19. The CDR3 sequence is CASSQVAQANSGNTIYF. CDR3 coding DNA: TGTGCCAGCAGCCAAGTGGCTCAGGCAAACTCTGGAAACACCATATATTTT.